This is a list of T cell receptor beta chains from one sample in a study of blood T cell repertoires in COVID-19. TCRdb's table, derived via immunoSEQ multiplex PCR, lists solely in-frame clones and lacks some. The table has around 190,000 clones, more than 80% seen once; the top ten hold roughly 8.7%. The sequencing input was PBMCs or T cells enriched from blood (not recorded which). These receptors came from a man aged 40-55 years who had recovered from COVID-19. The CDR3 runs from the conserved cysteine through the conserved F or W. D genes are given only for firm matches. Rows may omit the clone size; those that give it use once, few, many or a size class.

>-|TRBJ2-3|TRBV15|-
CATSRGRGSLPDTQYF
TGTGCCACCAGCAGGGGGAGGGGGTCCTTGCCAGATACGCAGTATTTT
>TRBD1|TRBJ1-4|TRBV27|-
CASSLSRTGSGEKLFF
TGTGCCAGCAGTTTATCGCGGACAGGGTCTGGTGAAAAACTGTTTTTT
>TRBD1|TRBJ1-1|TRBV12-5|-
CASGLLGQGTEAFF
TGTGCTAGTGGCCTATTGGGACAGGGGACTGAAGCTTTCTTT
>-|TRBJ1-5|TRBV2|-
CASSDRVGVQPQHF
TGTGCCAGCAGTGACAGGGTAGGGGTTCAGCCCCAGCATTTT
>TRBD1|TRBJ1-2|TRBV25-1|-
CASSGSQGNYGYTF
TGTGCCAGCAGTGGTTCACAGGGGAACTATGGCTACACCTTC
>TRBD2|TRBJ2-1|TRBV24-1|-
CATSDFRTRAANEQFF
TGTGCCACCAGTGATTTCAGGACTAGAGCCGCCAATGAGCAGTTCTTC
>-|TRBJ1-2|TRBV9|-
CASSVLSGGFGRVDYTF
TGTGCCAGCAGCGTACTTTCAGGTGGATTTGGCAGGGTGGACTACACCTTC
>TRBD1|TRBJ2-7|TRBV6-6|once
CASTPYGQGYEQYF
TGTGCCAGCACCCCATACGGACAGGGCTACGAGCAGTACTTC
>TRBD1|TRBJ1-3|TRBV12-3/TRBV12-4|-
CATGGSGNTIYF
TGTGCCACAGGGGGCTCTGGAAACACCATATATTTT
>-|TRBJ1-6|TRBV10-1|-
CASSGQGNNSPLHF
TGCGCCAGCAGTGGCCAGGGGAATAATTCACCCCTCCACTTT
>-|TRBJ1-5|TRBV27|-
CASRPAGFGQPQHF
TGTGCCAGCCGCCCGGCGGGGTTCGGTCAGCCCCAGCATTTT
>-|TRBJ1-4|TRBV3-1/TRBV3-2|-
CASSPPVYNEKLFF
TGTGCCAGCAGCCCCCCTGTCTATAATGAAAAACTGTTTTTT
>TRBD2|TRBJ2-7|TRBV19|-
CASSTSSLGVAGTYEQYF
TGTGCCAGTAGTACGTCGAGCCTCGGCGTAGCGGGGACCTACGAGCAGTACTTC
>TRBD2|TRBJ2-1|TRBV6-4|-
CASSSGTMNNEQFF
TGTGCCAGCAGTTCGGGGACTATGAACAATGAGCAGTTCTTC
>TRBD2|TRBJ2-7|TRBV2|-
CATLPAGVPSYEQYF
TGTGCCACCCTTCCCGCGGGAGTGCCTTCCTACGAGCAGTACTTC
>-|TRBJ1-2|TRBV12-5|-
CASGPPRGVNYGYTF
TGTGCTAGTGGCCCCCCACGGGGAGTGAACTATGGCTACACCTTC
>-|TRBJ2-5|TRBV7-9|-
CASSFRATEAQYF
TGTGCCAGCAGTTTTAGAGCCACGGAGGCCCAGTACTTC
>TRBD2|TRBJ2-7|TRBV7-2|-
CASSLSGGRGREQYF
TGTGCCAGCAGTTTGAGCGGCGGGAGAGGGAGAGAGCAGTACTTC
>-|TRBJ1-2|TRBV29-1|-
CSVDFGGGGYTF
TGCAGCGTTGATTTCGGGGGAGGTGGCTACACCTTC
>TRBD2|TRBJ2-1|TRBV5-1|-
CASTQREGGNEQFF
TGCGCCAGCACCCAGCGGGAGGGCGGAAATGAGCAGTTCTTC
>-|TRBJ1-5|TRBV6-2/TRBV6-3|few
CASSQARQPQHF
TGTGCCAGCAGTCAGGCAAGGCAGCCCCAGCATTTT
>TRBD2|TRBJ2-7|TRBV2|many
CASKGLAASSYEQYF
TGTGCCAGCAAAGGACTAGCCGCCAGCTCCTACGAGCAGTACTTC
>-|TRBJ2-1|TRBV7-9|-
CASSSTSWGSNEQFF
TGTGCCAGCAGCTCGACTAGTTGGGGTTCCAATGAGCAGTTCTTC
>-|TRBJ2-3|TRBV5-6|-
CASSWGLAGGRQYF
TGTGCCAGCAGCTGGGGACTGGCTGGAGGGAGGCAGTATTTT
>-|TRBJ1-2|TRBV30|-
CAWSVLDYGYTF
TGTGCCTGGAGTGTACTTGACTATGGCTACACCTTC
>-|TRBJ1-2|TRBV6-5|-
CASNGGGGYTF
TGTGCCAGCAATGGGGGGGGTGGCTACACCTTC
>-|TRBJ1-3|TRBV3-1/TRBV3-2|-
CASSQHSSSGNTIYF
TGTGCCAGCAGCCAACACAGTTCCTCTGGAAACACCATATATTTT
>TRBD2|TRBJ2-2|TRBV9|many
CASSAGTSGGRLAGELFF
TGTGCCAGCAGCGCCGGGACTAGCGGGGGGAGGCTCGCCGGGGAGCTGTTTTTT
>-|TRBJ1-5|TRBV19|-
CASSIGGESNQPQHF
TGTGCCAGTAGTATAGGGGGAGAAAGCAATCAGCCCCAGCATTTT
>-|TRBJ2-1|TRBV12-3/TRBV12-4|-
CASSLEPRGEQFF
TGTGCCAGCAGTTTGGAGCCGCGAGGGGAGCAGTTCTTC
>-|TRBJ2-7|TRBV5-4|-
CASSREKIDSRKVEQYF
TGTGCCAGCAGCCGCGAAAAAATTGACTCCCGGAAAGTTGAGCAGTACTTC
>-|TRBJ2-2|TRBV7-3|-
CASSLSNRANTGELFF
TGTGCCAGCAGCTTATCGAACAGGGCTAACACCGGGGAGCTGTTTTTT
>TRBD1|TRBJ1-5|TRBV6-5|-
CASRGDRAPVKPQHF
TGTGCCAGCAGGGGGGACAGGGCCCCCGTGAAGCCCCAGCATTTT
>TRBD1|TRBJ1-3|TRBV18|-
CASSPRDRGFSGNTIYF
TGTGCCAGCTCACCCCGGGACAGGGGCTTCTCTGGAAACACCATATATTTT
>-|TRBJ1-2|TRBV5-4|-
CASSPEGGLGGYTF
TGTGCCAGCAGCCCCGAGGGGGGGTTGGGTGGCTACACCTTC
>TRBD2|TRBJ2-3|TRBV29-1|-
CSAPLAGGTDTQYF
TGCAGCGCTCCACTAGCGGGGGGCACAGATACGCAGTATTTT
>-|TRBJ1-1|TRBV2|-
CASSRSLGRNTEAFF
TGTGCCAGCAGCAGAAGTCTTGGGAGGAACACTGAAGCTTTCTTT
>-|TRBJ1-2|TRBV30|-
CALGGLKNYGYTF
TGTGCCCTGGGAGGGCTCAAGAACTATGGCTACACCTTC
>-|TRBJ2-5|TRBV7-9|-
CASSLVEETQYF
TGTGCCAGCAGCTTAGTTGAGGAGACCCAGTACTTC
>-|TRBJ2-1|TRBV19|-
CASNPGSIGEDEQFF
TGTGCCAGTAATCCCGGGTCGATAGGAGAGGATGAGCAGTTCTTC
>-|TRBJ1-1|TRBV6-5|-
CASSRSARNTEAFF
TGTGCCAGCAGCCGGAGCGCCAGGAACACTGAAGCTTTCTTT
>-|TRBJ1-1|TRBV11-2|-
CASSKGLSGGDTEAFF
TGTGCCAGCAGCAAGGGACTGTCCGGGGGTGACACTGAAGCTTTCTTT
>-|TRBJ1-5|TRBV27|-
CASSLNYNQPQHF
TGTGCCAGCAGTTTAAACTACAATCAGCCCCAGCATTTT
>TRBD1|TRBJ1-6|TRBV5-1|-
CASSQTGENSPLHF
TGCGCCAGCAGCCAAACAGGGGAGAATTCACCCCTCCACTTT
>-|TRBJ2-7|TRBV3-1/TRBV3-2|-
CASSQGMGGTGVNYEQYF
TGTGCCAGCAGCCAAGGAATGGGAGGGACAGGAGTTAATTACGAGCAGTACTTC
>-|TRBJ1-2|TRBV25-1|once
CASDSNYGYTF
TGTGCCAGCGACAGTAACTATGGCTACACCTTC
>TRBD1|TRBJ1-2|TRBV9|-
CASSVDGQGAQNGYTF
TGTGCCAGCAGCGTAGATGGACAGGGGGCACAGAATGGCTACACCTTC
>-|TRBJ2-7|TRBV7-8|-
CASSLVNEQYF
TGTGCCAGCAGCTTAGTAAACGAGCAGTACTTC
>-|TRBJ2-2|TRBV19|-
CASRRTARGELFF
TGTGCCAGTAGACGGACAGCCCGCGGGGAGCTGTTTTTT
>-|TRBJ2-6|TRBV5-1|-
CASSPFGTPGSGANVLTF
TGCGCCAGCAGCCCATTCGGGACACCCGGGTCTGGGGCCAACGTCCTGACTTTC
>TRBD1|TRBJ1-6|TRBV13|-
CASSLKQGSNSPLHF
TGTGCCAGCAGCTTAAAACAGGGGAGTAATTCACCCCTCCACTTT
>TRBD2|TRBJ2-5|TRBV9|-
CASSLSPSGTQETQYF
TGTGCCAGCAGCCTTAGTCCTAGCGGGACACAAGAGACCCAGTACTTC
>-|TRBJ1-2|TRBV6-2/TRBV6-3|-
CASTPEGAQPNYGYTF
TGTGCCAGCACCCCAGAAGGGGCACAGCCAAACTATGGCTACACCTTC